The rows below give T cell receptor beta chains drawn from one sample of a study of blood T cell repertoires in COVID-19. Clones were sequenced by immunoSEQ multiplex PCR, and TCRdb holds only the in-frame ones, with some missing. The data contain roughly 41,000 clones, 87% of them singletons. Input material: peripheral blood. Receptors originate from a man aged 55 to 70 with acute or convalescent COVID-19. CDR3s include the opening cysteine and the closing phenylalanine or tryptophan. Fields, in order: V gene, J gene, CDR3 protein.

TRBV9	TRBJ2-6	CASSAGHSGANVLTF
TRBV4-3	TRBJ2-3	CASSQESLGTQYF
TRBV6-5	TRBJ2-2	CASSYTSGTGELFF
TRBV6-6	TRBJ1-4	CASSSSGKNEKLFF
TRBV6-1	TRBJ1-5	CASSEYRGSSNQPQHF
TRBV11-2	TRBJ1-2	CASSLGVISNYGYTF
TRBV12-3/TRBV12-4	TRBJ1-3	CASSLAGGNTIYF
TRBV2	TRBJ1-1	CASNEGGQNTEAFF
TRBV5-6	TRBJ1-2	CASSLETIHGYTF
TRBV14	TRBJ1-1	CASSQVNQAFF
TRBV5-6	TRBJ2-1	CASSLLSGGAYNEQFF
TRBV7-6	TRBJ1-1	CASGSGEENTEAFF
TRBV18	TRBJ2-7	CASSPGQTYEQYF
TRBV7-9	TRBJ2-6	CASRGRDNEQSGANVLTF
TRBV29-1	TRBJ2-2	CSVPSGQGGGTGELFF
TRBV18	TRBJ2-7	CASSPAGTGAEQYF
TRBV7-3	TRBJ1-1	CASSQDRVGGDTEAFF
TRBV4-1	TRBJ1-5	CASSENYSNQPQHF
TRBV5-1	TRBJ1-1	CASSLGQLLDTEAFF
TRBV9	TRBJ2-1	CASSVAWGHNNEQFF
TRBV19	TRBJ1-6	CASSLDKYNSPLHF
TRBV30	TRBJ1-1	CAWSVTGNLNTEAFF
TRBV30	TRBJ1-2	CAWSRRQGAWGYTF
TRBV2	TRBJ1-1	CASSENRGPHEAFF
TRBV7-6	TRBJ2-3	CASSLLIADTDTQYF
TRBV10-2	TRBJ1-5	CASRDDSYSNQPQHF
TRBV18	TRBJ1-6	CASSATGEGNSPLHF
TRBV27	TRBJ2-1	CARLGGNEQFF
TRBV6-2/TRBV6-3	TRBJ1-1	CASSPDREPRNTEAFF
TRBV6-5	TRBJ2-3	CASSQRGGPSDTQYF
TRBV29-1	TRBJ2-7	CSVRTGFHEQYF
TRBV5-8	TRBJ2-3	CASSRATGHRTDTQYF
TRBV5-4	TRBJ2-1	CASSSTGTAENEQFF
TRBV9	TRBJ1-1	CASSVALADTEAFF
TRBV6-5	TRBJ1-5	CASSAGTGLNQPQHF
TRBV4-3	TRBJ1-2	CASSQGFGYGYTF
TRBV27	TRBJ1-4	CASSFAGIGEKLFF
TRBV20-1	TRBJ2-7	CSASGGTSGTEQYF
TRBV6-2/TRBV6-3	TRBJ1-1	CASSYGGRSTNEAFF
TRBV30	TRBJ1-3	CAWSVQTGNTIYF
TRBV7-8	TRBJ2-2	CASSLVFRVANTGELFF
TRBV11-2	TRBJ2-5	CASSAQGQGLETQYF
TRBV27	TRBJ2-1	CASSSLMTYNEQFF
TRBV27	TRBJ2-7	CASRPNRAQGNYEQYF
TRBV9	TRBJ1-4	CASSGGRGNEKLFF
TRBV2	TRBJ2-7	CASQGTFPYEQYF
TRBV4-3	TRBJ2-1	CASSQERGSSYNEQFF
TRBV20-1	TRBJ1-1	CSASPLDTEAFF
TRBV18	TRBJ1-1	CASSPSKGQGNTEAFF
TRBV5-6	TRBJ2-7	CASSLLSTDEQYF
TRBV19	TRBJ2-1	CASSILLAGGNEQFF
TRBV19	TRBJ1-3	CASSPWTVKSSGNTIYF
TRBV7-8	TRBJ2-3	CASSPTRIGRTDTQYF
TRBV18	TRBJ2-5	CASSPPDSRGETQYF
TRBV2	TRBJ2-7	CARSGEETYEQYF